One and the same sample provided the 16 T cell receptor beta chains below, sequenced in a study of blood T cell repertoires in COVID-19. Sequencing used immunoSEQ multiplex PCR; TCRdb keeps in-frame clones, though not all of them. The sample yields some 250,000 clones, 81% seen once. The specimen was peripheral blood. All receptors derive from a woman aged 55-70 years with active or convalescent COVID-19.

This chain uses TRBV30 with TRBJ2-1, with TRBD1 identical over 9 bases. V dropped 5 bases and J dropped 14; count of bases not matched to a gene: 16. Germline values: CDR1 GTSNPN, CDR2 SVGIG (reference sequence). The CDR3 runs to 14 residues. The CDR3 sequence is CAWDRGDRVFGEFF. The CDR3 region has the DNA TGTGCCTGGGACCGGGGGGACAGGGTTTTTGGGGAGTTCTTC.

As regards this clone: This CDR3 fails to terminate in the conserved phenylalanine or tryptophan, so it likely reflects a read error. Because the CDR3's place on the DNA is in doubt, the DNA is left out and the CDR3 is given as listed by TCRdb. This chain uses TRBV7-3 with TRBJ1-2; the table's D call TRBD1 went unverified against the DNA. Germline V gene lookup returns CDR1 SGHTA and CDR2 FQGTGA. The CDR3 is made up of 10 amino acids, end residues included. The CDR3 region is CASSLPPTGT.

This clone has only a few counts. V is TRBV10-3 and J is TRBJ1-2; the match to TRBD1 covers 9 bases. CDR3 size: 12 residues. Trimming removed 11 bases from V and 8 bases from J; junction bases left unmatched: 9. CDR1 and CDR2 (germline): ENHRY, SYGVKD. The CDR3 DNA follows: TGTGCCGGAGCGGGACAGGGAGTCGGCTACACCTTC. Translation: CAGAGQGVGYTF.

The gene calls are TRBV6-2 or TRBV6-3 and TRBJ1-5; perhaps TRBD1 as D (5 bases). This CDR3 contains 17 residues. Between the trimmed V and J ends, which lost 2 bases and 1 base, there was a span of 15 bases. Looked up from germline, CDR1 is MNHEY and CDR2 is SVGEGT. Here the CDR3 DNA reads TGTGCCAGCAGTTACCCCGACGGGGGTATAAGCAATCAGCCCCAGCATTTT. Residues: CASSYPDGGISNQPQHF.

The V and J genes are TRBV10-3 and TRBJ1-2, with D hard to call. The germline V and J ends were trimmed by 6 bases and 4 bases, with 12 bases remaining between them. The CDR3 totals 13 residues. Germline V lookup: CDR1 ENHRY, CDR2 SYGVKD. CDR3 DNA sequence: TGTGCCATCAGGGAACCGCGGGGCTATGGCTACACCTTC. It translates to CAIREPRGYGYTF.

The V call is TRBV28, the J call TRBJ1-1, with 7 bases that match TRBD1. J gave up 4 bases and V 7 bases, and 3 bases lay outside the gene matches. There are 12 residues in the CDR3. CDR1 is MDHEN and CDR2 is SYDVKM in the germline V gene. The CDR3, as DNA: TGTGCCAGCATGACAGGGCCCACTGAAGCTTTCTTT. Amino acid sequence: CASMTGPTEAFF.

This clone appeared a single time. The chain uses TRBV5-4 and TRBJ2-3; weak D call: TRBD2 (7 bases). The germline V and J ends were trimmed by 3 bases and 0 bases, with 8 bases remaining between them. The CDR3 is 14 amino acids. The germline CDR1 and CDR2 sequences are SGHNT and YYREEE (reference sequence). CDR3 amino acids: CASSWGGSTDTQYF. The DNA of the CDR3 is TGTGCCAGCAGCTGGGGGGGCAGCACAGATACGCAGTATTTT.

This chain links TRBV6-5 with TRBJ1-1, with D perhaps TRBD1 (5 bases). Trimming stripped 3 bases from V and 4 bases from J, with 18 bases between. The CDR3 length is 16 residues. The V gene's germline CDR1 is MNHEY and CDR2 SVGAGI. CDR3 sequence reads: CASSYGAYRRGTEAFF. The CDR3 bases are TGTGCCAGCAGTTATGGGGCTTATAGGAGGGGCACTGAAGCTTTCTTT.

This clone has just a few counts. V usage is TRBV19 and J usage is TRBJ2-7, with 11 bases lining up with TRBD1. The CDR3 totals 14 residues. With 10 bases clipped from V and 0 bases from J, the junction kept 5 bases outside the gene matches. Germline V gene data show CDR1 as LNHDA and CDR2 as SQIVND (reference sequence). This chain's CDR3 is CATSDRGHSYEQYF. The CDR3 nucleotides are TGTGCCACCTCGGACAGGGGGCACTCCTACGAGCAGTACTTC.

The chain uses TRBV20-1 and TRBJ2-2; the match to TRBD1 covers 9 bases. The CDR3 loop spans 15 amino acids. J was trimmed by 4 bases and V by 3 bases; bases with no gene match: 6. The V gene's germline CDR1 is DFQATT and CDR2 SNEGSKA (reference sequence). Here the CDR3 DNA reads TGCAGTGCTAGTCGACAGGGGGACGCCACCGGGGAGCTGTTTTTT. Translated, it gives CSASRQGDATGELFF.

This clone appeared a few times. The V and J genes are TRBV11-2 and TRBJ2-1, with TRBD2 matching over 16 bases. Germline CDR1 is SGHAT and CDR2 is FQNNGV. There are 17 residues in the CDR3. After removal of 3 bases from V and 7 bases from J, the junction contained 6 bases not matched to a gene. This CDR3 reads CASSFRGLAGGFNEQFF. For the CDR3, the DNA is TGTGCCAGCAGCTTTCGGGGACTAGCGGGGGGGTTTAATGAGCAGTTCTTC. The whole variable domain, remainder taken from reference TRBV11-2 and TRBJ2-1, is EAGVAQSPRYKIIEKRQSVAFWCNPISGHATLYWYQQILGQGPKLLIQFQNNGVVDDSQLPKDRFSAERLKGVDSTLKIQPAKLEDSAVYLCASSFRGLAGGFNEQFFGPGTRLTVL.

CDR3 coding DNA: TGTGCCAGCAGCTTCGTCAGTGGCACTGAAGCTTTCTTT. Translation gives CASSFVSGTEAFF. V usage is TRBV7-9 and J usage is TRBJ1-1; no firm D call. Per the germline V gene, CDR1 is SEHNR and CDR2 is FQNEAQ (reference sequence). This CDR3 contains 13 residues. The V end lost 3 bases, the J end lost 4 bases, and 9 bases lay between the germline ends.

The chain carries TRBV19 and TRBJ2-5, with 10 bases fitting TRBD1. Trimming removed 10 bases from V and 3 bases from J; junction bases left unmatched: 2. The V gene's germline CDR1 is LNHDA and CDR2 SQIVND (reference sequence). The CDR3 is 12 residues long. DNA of the CDR3: TGTGCCAAAGGGACAGGGGAAGAGACCCAGTACTTC. This encodes CAKGTGEETQYF.

The chain joins TRBV4-3 to TRBJ2-5, with 7 bases lining up with TRBD2. V lost 0 bases to trimming and J lost 1 base; unmatched junction nucleotides: 2. Germline CDR1 reads LGHNA; CDR2 reads YSLEER. CDR3 length equals 15 residues. The CDR3 region has the DNA TGCGCCAGCAGCCAAGAGGCGGGAGCCCAAGAGACCCAGTACTTC. Encoded protein: CASSQEAGAQETQYF.

The J gene is TRBJ2-3, the V gene TRBV5-5; 14 bases agree with TRBD2. The germline V gene has CDR1 SGHKS and CDR2 YYEKEE (reference sequence). This CDR3 comprises 18 residues. V lost 0 bases to trimming and J lost 8 bases; unmatched junction nucleotides: 11. The CDR3 DNA sequence: TGTGCCAGCAGCTTGGCAGAGTCTAGACTAGCGGGGGGGAGTACGCAGTATTTT. As protein: CASSLAESRLAGGSTQYF.

The chain is built from TRBV4-3 and TRBJ1-1; D is possibly TRBD1 (5 bases). Trimming shortened V by 0 bases and J by 4 bases, and 9 bases separated the two germline ends. The CDR3 is 14 residues long. Germline-derived CDR1 and CDR2 are LGHNA and YSLEER. The CDR3 is CASSQDWGRTEAFF. The CDR3 DNA is TGCGCCAGCAGCCAAGATTGGGGCCGCACTGAAGCTTTCTTT.